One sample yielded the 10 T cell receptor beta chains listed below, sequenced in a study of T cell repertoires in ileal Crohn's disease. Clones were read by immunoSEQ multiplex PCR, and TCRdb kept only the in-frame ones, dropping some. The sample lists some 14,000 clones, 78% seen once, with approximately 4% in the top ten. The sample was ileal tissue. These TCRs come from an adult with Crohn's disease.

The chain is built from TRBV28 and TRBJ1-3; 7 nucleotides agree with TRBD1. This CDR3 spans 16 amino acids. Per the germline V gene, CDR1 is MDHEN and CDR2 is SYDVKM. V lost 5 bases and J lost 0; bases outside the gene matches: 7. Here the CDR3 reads CASSLTKGASGNTIYF. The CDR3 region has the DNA TGTGCCAGCAGTCTTACGAAGGGGGCCTCTGGAAACACCATATATTTT.

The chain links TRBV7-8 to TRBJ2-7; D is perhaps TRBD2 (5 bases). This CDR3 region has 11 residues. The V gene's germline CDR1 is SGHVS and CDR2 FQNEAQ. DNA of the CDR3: TGTGCAGCCGGGAATGGCTACGAGCAGTACTTC. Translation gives CAAGNGYEQYF.

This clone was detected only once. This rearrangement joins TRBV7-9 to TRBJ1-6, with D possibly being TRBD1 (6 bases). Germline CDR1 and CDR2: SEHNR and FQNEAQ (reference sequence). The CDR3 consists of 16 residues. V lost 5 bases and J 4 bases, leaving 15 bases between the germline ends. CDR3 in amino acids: CASSLGTGFYNSPLHF. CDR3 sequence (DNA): TGTGCCAGCAGCCTAGGAACAGGGTTTTATAATTCACCCCTCCACTTT.

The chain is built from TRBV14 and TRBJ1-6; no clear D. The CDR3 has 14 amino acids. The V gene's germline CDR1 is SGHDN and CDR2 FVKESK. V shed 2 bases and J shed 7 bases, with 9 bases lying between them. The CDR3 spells CASSQFTSNSPLHF. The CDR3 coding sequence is TGTGCCAGCAGCCAATTCACGAGCAATTCACCCCTCCACTTT.

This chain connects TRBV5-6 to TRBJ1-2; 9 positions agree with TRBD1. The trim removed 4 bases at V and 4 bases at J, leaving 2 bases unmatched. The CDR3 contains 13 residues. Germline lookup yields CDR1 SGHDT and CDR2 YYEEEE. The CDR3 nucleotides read TGTGCCAGCAGCCGGGACAGGGTCTATGGCTACACCTTC. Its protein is CASSRDRVYGYTF.

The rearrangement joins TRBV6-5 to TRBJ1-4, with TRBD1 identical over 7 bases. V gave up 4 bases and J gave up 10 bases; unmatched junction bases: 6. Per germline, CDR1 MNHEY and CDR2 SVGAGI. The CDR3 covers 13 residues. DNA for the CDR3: TGTGCCAGCAGTTGGGGGACAGCCGGAAAACTGTTTTTT. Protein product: CASSWGTAGKLFF.

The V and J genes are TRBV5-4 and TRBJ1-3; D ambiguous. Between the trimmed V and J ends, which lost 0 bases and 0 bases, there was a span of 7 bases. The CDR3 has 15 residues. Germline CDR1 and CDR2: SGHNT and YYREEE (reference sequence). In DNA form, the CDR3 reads TGTGCCAGCAGCTTGGACAGTAACTCTGGAAACACCATATATTTT. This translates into CASSLDSNSGNTIYF.

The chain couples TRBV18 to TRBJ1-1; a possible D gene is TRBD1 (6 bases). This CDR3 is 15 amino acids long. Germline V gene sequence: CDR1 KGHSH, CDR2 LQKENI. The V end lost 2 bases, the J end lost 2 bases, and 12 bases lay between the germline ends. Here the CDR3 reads CASSPSGGGNTEAFF. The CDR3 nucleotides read TGTGCCAGCTCACCATCGGGGGGCGGCAACACTGAAGCTTTCTTT. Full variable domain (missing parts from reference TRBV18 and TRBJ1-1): NAGVMQNPRHLVRRRGQEARLRCSPMKGHSHVYWYRQLPEEGLKFMVYLQKENIIDESGMPKERFSAEFPKEGPSILRIQQVVRGDSAAYFCASSPSGGGNTEAFFGQGTRLTVV.

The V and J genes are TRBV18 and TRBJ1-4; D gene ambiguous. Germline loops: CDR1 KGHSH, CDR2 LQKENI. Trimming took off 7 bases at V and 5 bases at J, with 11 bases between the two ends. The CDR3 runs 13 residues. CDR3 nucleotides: TGTGCCAGCTTTGTAACCCTAAATGAAAAACTGTTTTTT. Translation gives CASFVTLNEKLFF.

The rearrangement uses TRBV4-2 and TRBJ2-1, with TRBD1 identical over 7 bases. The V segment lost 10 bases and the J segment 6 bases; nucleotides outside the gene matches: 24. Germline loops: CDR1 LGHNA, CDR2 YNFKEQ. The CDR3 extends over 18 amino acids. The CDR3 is CATAANVQGDLTVNEQFF. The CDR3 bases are TGTGCCACCGCAGCCAATGTCCAGGGGGATCTGACAGTCAATGAGCAGTTCTTC.